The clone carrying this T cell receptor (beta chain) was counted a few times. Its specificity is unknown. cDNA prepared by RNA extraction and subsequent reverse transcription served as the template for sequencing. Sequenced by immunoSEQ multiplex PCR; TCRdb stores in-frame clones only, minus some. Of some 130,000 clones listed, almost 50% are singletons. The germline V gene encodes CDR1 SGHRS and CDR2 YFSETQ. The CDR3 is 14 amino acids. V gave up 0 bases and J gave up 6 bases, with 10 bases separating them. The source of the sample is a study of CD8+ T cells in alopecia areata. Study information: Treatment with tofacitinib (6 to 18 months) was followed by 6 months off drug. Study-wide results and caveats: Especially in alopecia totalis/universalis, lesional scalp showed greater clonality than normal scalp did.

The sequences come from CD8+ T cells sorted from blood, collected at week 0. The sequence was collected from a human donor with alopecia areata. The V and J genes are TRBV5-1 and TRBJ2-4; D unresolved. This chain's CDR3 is CASSLDAALNIQYF. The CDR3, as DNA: TGCGCCAGCAGCTTGGATGCGGCTTTAAACATTCAGTACTTC.